The TCR beta chain under discussion was sequenced for a study of T cell responses to AZD1222 COVID-19 vaccine. On the study more broadly: It was second doses at about 4 or about 12 weeks that were pooled. Study-wide results and limits: Females made up more of the donors, who were largely white British, and clonal diversity may have come out too low. The peak T cell response came first, and repertoires were sampled only after it. Nearly half of spike-specific TCRs reportedly go after variant regions that carry no mutations.

Trimming stripped 3 bases from V and 6 bases from J, with 11 bases between. Per the germline V gene, CDR1 is DFQATT and CDR2 is SNEGSKA (reference sequence). This CDR3 is built from 12 residues. TCRdb's table, derived via immunoSEQ multiplex PCR, lists solely in-frame clones and lacks some. The sample has about 140,000 clones, approximately 90% seen once. Comments on this clone: Antigen: not known.

This specimen was peripheral blood, taken on day 0 of AZD1222 vaccination. This TCR came from an adult in good health. V gene TRBV20-1 combines with J gene TRBJ2-5; D gene unclear. CDR3 region: CSASPIPKTQYF. CDR3 sequence (DNA): TGCAGTGCTAGTCCTATCCCGAAGACCCAGTACTTC.